This T cell receptor beta chain was observed in a study of radiotherapy plus CTLA-4 blockade in lung cancer. Findings of the study overall: Subsequent to radiotherapy plus ipilimumab, tumor-derived TCR clones underwent expansion in blood.

Germline CDR1 and CDR2: SGHNT and YYREEE (reference sequence). The V and J ends lost 4 bases and 6 bases, in that order; junction bases with no gene match: 11. The CDR3 spans 15 residues. Profiling relied on immunoSEQ multiplex PCR, and the TCRdb table lists in-frame clones only, not all of them. The sample holds some 92,000 clones, 80% to 85% seen once. Turning to this clone: What it binds is not known.

The sample in question was peripheral blood, obtained from a patient treated with radiotherapy plus ipilimumab. This chain joins TRBV5-4 and TRBJ1-2, with 8 bases that match TRBD1. This sequence originates from a human donor with non-small cell lung cancer who had a partial response to radiotherapy plus ipilimumab. The CDR3 sequence is CASSPGQGSFDGYTF. CDR3 DNA: TGTGCCAGCAGCCCAGGACAGGGATCTTTTGATGGCTACACCTTC.